Each of the 5 T cell receptor beta chains below was sequenced from the same sample in a study of T-cell memory formation after mild COVID-19. Using its own MiXCR run on the 5' RACE reads, TCRdb lists one record per CDR3 protein. The data show approximately 210,000 distinct CDR3 sequences, about 10% seen once. The sample was PBMCs or a T cell subset sorted from them (not recorded which). These receptor sequences come from a young man who had mild COVID-19 (a few samples of this study predate the infection). Cell type and time point are not known.

This clonotype was observed at least ten times. The chain links TRBV28 to TRBJ2-5; D is ambiguous. The CDR3 has 10 amino acids. V was shortened by 4 bases and J by 4 bases, with 1 base between the two germline ends. CDR1 and CDR2 (germline): MDHEN, SYDVKM. The CDR3 DNA follows: TGTGCCAGCAGTTCAGAGACCCAGTACTTC. This codes for CASSSETQYF.

This clonotype has a handful of counts. This chain joins TRBV25-1 and TRBJ1-5, with TRBD1 as a possible D gene (5 bases). The CDR3 consists of 13 residues. CDR1 is MGHDK and CDR2 is SYGVNS in the germline V gene. V was clipped by 5 bases and J by 8 bases, with 13 bases between them. CDR3 DNA sequence: TGTGCCAGCAGTAGGGACGGGAGGGAGCCCCAGCATTTT. Translation: CASSRDGREPQHF.

This clonotype came up a few times. The chain combines TRBV5-1 with TRBJ2-5; D ambiguous. The CDR3 is made up of 15 amino acids. V lost 0 bases, J lost 0 bases, and 9 bases lay in between. Germline V gene data show CDR1 as SGHRS and CDR2 as YFSETQ. The CDR3 region is CASSLGLVYQETQYF. The CDR3 bases are TGCGCCAGCAGCTTGGGACTGGTGTACCAAGAGACCCAGTACTTC.

The chain is built from TRBV6-2 or TRBV6-3 and TRBJ1-4; D call uncertain. There are 12 residues in the CDR3. Germline assignment: CDR1 MNHEY and CDR2 SVGEGT. Trimming stripped 10 bases from V and 8 bases from J, with 14 bases between. CDR3: CATATSLEKLFF. For the CDR3, the DNA is TGTGCCACCGCCACATCTCTCGAAAAACTGTTTTTT.

This clonotype was seen a handful of times. V usage is TRBV25-1 and J usage is TRBJ1-3; D not resolved. V was clipped by 3 bases and J by 7 bases, with 13 bases between them. CDR1 is MGHDK, CDR2 SYGVNS, per germline. The CDR3 loop spans 14 amino acids. DNA for the CDR3: TGTGCCAGCAGTGACCCCCGGAAAGCGAACACCATATATTTT. This translates into CASSDPRKANTIYF. Variable domain in full (rest from reference TRBV25-1 and TRBJ1-3): EADIYQTPRYLVIGTGKKITLECSQTMGHDKMYWYQQDPGMELHLIHYSYGVNSTEKGDLSSESTVSRIRTEHFPLTLESARPSHTSQYLCASSDPRKANTIYFGEGSWLTVV.